This T cell receptor beta chain was observed in a study of breast tumors, draining lymph nodes, adjacent tissues. TCRdb recomputed calls from the multiplex PCR reads with MiXCR, one row per CDR3 protein. The top ten clones hold 1.3% to 1.5% of a sample with about 230,000 distinct CDR3 sequences, around 32% of them seen once. Remarks on this clonotype: A much larger clone lies a single base off, so this may be a read error. Because the CDR3 is missing its conserved closing phenylalanine or tryptophan, this is likely a read error. The limits of the CDR3 on the DNA are not certain, so only TCRdb's listed CDR3 is given.

The lymph nodes were axillary draining lymph nodes from breast cancer patients. The length of the CDR3 is 15 amino acids, counting both ends. CDR1 and CDR2 (germline): SGHRS, YFSETQ. Material for sequencing was axillary lymph node tissue. This sequence was found in a female donor with breast cancer. Some clones in this sample may be carry-over from other donors' samples. This sequence joins TRBV5-1 and TRBJ1-5. CDR3 sequence: CASSLARGRNQPRHS.